A single sample gave rise to the 32 T cell receptor beta chains below, sequenced in a study of blood T cells in healthy people across ages. A J-beta primer mix and a sample-barcoded 5' primer were used in a second PCR of about 7 to 11 cycles. TCRdb reprocessed the 5' RACE reads via MiXCR and lists one record per CDR3 protein. Of about 970,000 distinct CDR3 sequences detected, roughly half appear once; the ten largest clones hold about 20%. Material: blood. The receptors originated from a woman aged 60-75 years in good health.

Worth noting for this clonotype: An end of the junction does not agree with germline; a read error may underlie this. The rearrangement links TRBV3-1 to TRBJ2-5, with TRBD1 as a possible D gene (6 bases). CDR3 length equals 12 residues. Germline V gene data show CDR1 as LGHDT and CDR2 as YNNKEL (reference sequence). The CDR3 here is CVSSSGVETQYF. CDR3 bases: TGTGTCAGCAGCTCAGGGGTGGAGACCCAGTACTTC.

This clonotype showed up just a few times. This chain joins TRBV29-1 and TRBJ2-3, with a possible D match to TRBD2 (6 bases). Trimming left V 4 bases short and J 3 bases short, with 17 bases between. Per the germline V gene, CDR1 is SQVTM and CDR2 is ANQGSEA. The CDR3 totals 15 residues. The CDR3 nucleotides are TGCAGCGTTGCGAGCGGGTCGGAGGGAACAGATACGCAGTATTTT. This gives the protein CSVASGSEGTDTQYF.

This chain joins TRBV7-8 and TRBJ1-2, with D possibly matching TRBD1 (5 bases). V lost 2 bases, J lost 12 bases, and 10 bases lay in between. Germline-derived CDR1 and CDR2 are SGHVS and FQNEAQ. The CDR3 covers 11 residues. CDR3 bases: TGTGCCAGCAGCTTAATGGGGCGCCACACCTTC. Translated: CASSLMGRHTF.

This clonotype was seen more than once but under ten times. The chain recombines TRBV25-1 with TRBJ2-1, with unresolved D. The V and J ends lost 5 bases and 7 bases respectively, with 3 bases between them. Germline CDR1 MGHDK, CDR2 SYGVNS. The CDR3 totals 10 residues. The CDR3 here is CASSKNEQFF. CDR3 DNA: TGTGCCAGCAGTAAGAATGAGCAGTTCTTC.

V usage is TRBV12-3 or TRBV12-4 and J usage is TRBJ1-2; the D gene is possibly TRBD1 (6 bases). The CDR3 runs to 12 residues. Trimming took 6 bases from V and 4 from J, leaving 9 bases between them. The CDR3: CASRRDIYGYTF. CDR3 bases: TGTGCCAGCAGACGGGACATCTATGGCTACACCTTC.

The CDR3 spells CSALGKGETQYF. The CDR3 nucleotides read TGCAGTGCCTTGGGGAAGGGGGAGACCCAGTACTTC. The chain combines TRBV20-1 with TRBJ2-5; a weak D match, TRBD1 (5 bases). V gave up 6 bases and J gave up 5 bases, with 13 bases separating them. Looked up from germline, CDR1 is DFQATT and CDR2 is SNEGSKA (reference sequence). CDR3 length: 12 residues.

There are many counts of this clonotype. This rearrangement joins TRBV25-1 to TRBJ2-5; no definite D call. Deletions cut 1 base from V and 7 bases from J, with 10 bases between. Germline assignment: CDR1 MGHDK and CDR2 SYGVNS. This CDR3 is 13 amino acids long. This CDR3 reads CASSESHTRTQYF. In nucleotides, the CDR3 is TGTGCCAGCAGTGAATCACATACGCGGACCCAGTACTTC. Filled out from reference TRBV25-1 and TRBJ2-5, the complete variable domain reads EADIYQTPRYLVIGTGKKITLECSQTMGHDKMYWYQQDPGMELHLIHYSYGVNSTEKGDLSSESTVSRIRTEHFPLTLESARPSHTSQYLCASSESHTRTQYFGPGTRLLVL.

This clonotype appeared a few times. The chain has TRBV18 and TRBJ1-2, with D possibly matching TRBD1 (5 bases). Trimming took off 0 bases at V and 6 bases at J, with 11 bases between the two ends. Germline V gene data show CDR1 as KGHSH and CDR2 as LQKENI. The CDR3 spans 14 residues. CDR3 sequence: CASSPPNRGDGYTF. The CDR3 nucleotides read TGTGCCAGCTCACCACCGAATAGGGGAGATGGCTACACCTTC.

The rearrangement uses TRBV28 and TRBJ2-7; unclear D gene. The CDR3 consists of 12 residues. V was trimmed by 5 bases and J by 4 bases, leaving 9 bases between them. CDR1 and CDR2 (germline): MDHEN, SYDVKM. CDR3: CASSLQRYEQYF. CDR3 sequence (DNA): TGTGCCAGCAGTCTACAGAGATACGAGCAGTACTTC.

This sequence joins TRBV29-1 and TRBJ2-7; perhaps D is TRBD1 or TRBD2 (5 bases each). V dropped 0 bases and J dropped 1 base, with 10 bases sitting between them. The CDR3 loop spans 14 amino acids. Germline-derived CDR1 and CDR2 are SQVTM and ANQGSEA. The CDR3 protein is CSVEDREQSYEQYF. The CDR3 DNA reads as TGCAGCGTTGAAGACAGGGAGCAGTCCTACGAGCAGTACTTC.

The V gene is TRBV29-1, the J gene TRBJ1-4, with D possibly being TRBD1 (6 bases). V shed 5 bases and J shed 2 bases, with 18 bases lying between them. CDR1 is SQVTM, CDR2 ANQGSEA, per germline. The CDR3 has 16 amino acids. The CDR3 spells CSVPLEADSTNEKLFF. For the CDR3, the DNA is TGCAGCGTTCCCCTTGAAGCGGACAGTACTAATGAAAAACTGTTTTTT.

CDR3 region: CASSVESRVPGELFF. Here the CDR3 DNA reads TGTGCCAGCAGCGTAGAGTCTAGGGTCCCCGGGGAGCTGTTTTTT. The chain is built from TRBV9 and TRBJ2-2; D gene uncertain. The CDR3 covers 15 residues. CDR1 is SGDLS, CDR2 YYNGEE, per germline. V shed 0 bases and J shed 6 bases, with 12 bases lying between them.

The chain recombines TRBV20-1 with TRBJ2-7; 9 nucleotides align to TRBD1. Germline assignment: CDR1 DFQATT and CDR2 SNEGSKA (reference sequence). The CDR3 totals 13 residues. V shed 3 bases and J 7 bases; nucleotides not matched to a gene: 7. The chain's CDR3 is CSASLGQGREQYF. In DNA, the CDR3 is TGCAGTGCTAGTTTGGGACAGGGAAGAGAGCAGTACTTC.

This clonotype was recorded only once. The chain carries TRBV4-1 and TRBJ2-7; 11 bases line up with TRBD2. With the DNA end fitting TRBJ2-5 better, the J assignment may be wrong. Per germline, CDR1 MGHRA and CDR2 YSYEKL. The CDR3 sequence is 17 residues long. The CDR3 here is CASSQTIAGGRGETQYF. CDR3 DNA sequence: TGCGCCAGCAGCCAGACCATAGCGGGAGGGCGGGGGGAGACCCAGTACTTC.

V is TRBV5-6 and J is TRBJ2-3; the match to TRBD1 covers 7 bases. CDR1 is SGHDT and CDR2 is YYEEEE in the germline V gene. V shed 5 bases and J 2 bases; nucleotides not matched to a gene: 2. CDR3 length equals 13 residues. The CDR3 nucleotides are TGTGCCAGCAGGGACAGGTACACAGATACGCAGTATTTT. This translates into CASRDRYTDTQYF.

The chain recombines TRBV29-1 with TRBJ1-1; unclear D gene. Trimming removed 4 bases from V and 1 base from J, with 10 bases in between. The CDR3 runs 13 residues. Germline V gene data show CDR1 as SQVTM and CDR2 as ANQGSEA. CDR3 coding DNA: TGCAGCGTTGCAGAGCCGGGGAACACTGAAGCTTTCTTT. Protein: CSVAEPGNTEAFF.

The sample holds a few counts of this clonotype. V gene TRBV7-2 combines with J gene TRBJ2-7; 8 bases match TRBD1. The DNA end favors TRBJ2-5, so the J call may be wrong. Per germline, CDR1 SGHTA and CDR2 FQGNSA. The CDR3 consists of 14 residues. CDR3: CASSHETGAETQYF. In nucleotides, the CDR3 is TGTGCCAGCAGCCACGAGACAGGGGCCGAGACCCAGTACTTC.

A few counts support this clonotype. V usage is TRBV2 and J usage is TRBJ2-2; tentatively, D is TRBD1 or TRBD2 (5 bases each). Germline values: CDR1 SNHLY, CDR2 FYNNEI. This CDR3 is 14 amino acids long. Trimming left V 6 bases short and J 5 bases short, with 13 bases between. The CDR3 nucleotides read TGTGCCAGCAGCGCCGGGACCCATACCGGGGAGCTGTTTTTT. Protein product: CASSAGTHTGELFF.

The chain recombines TRBV9 with TRBJ2-3; D unresolved. This CDR3 has 11 residues. The germline CDR1 and CDR2 sequences are SGDLS and YYNGEE. The V end was cut by 6 bases, the J end by 4 bases, with 6 bases between. CDR3 nucleotides: TGTGCCAGCAATCGGGCAGATACGCAGTATTTT. Translation gives CASNRADTQYF.

This clonotype was seen a few times. The chain recombines TRBV10-3 with TRBJ2-3, with 7 positions matching TRBD1. CDR1 and CDR2 (germline): ENHRY, SYGVKD. There are 14 residues in the CDR3. The junction had 8 bases not matched to a gene; V was cut back by 2 bases and J by 9 bases. The CDR3 nucleotides are TGTGCCATCAGTGAGCCCCCCGGCAGGGGGACGCAGTATTTT. Protein product: CAISEPPGRGTQYF.

This chain connects TRBV11-2 to TRBJ2-5; no clear D gene. The CDR3 runs to 13 residues. The ends were cut back, 5 bases at V and 4 bases at J, with 11 bases in the middle. Germline V gene sequence: CDR1 SGHAT, CDR2 FQNNGV. The chain's CDR3 is CASSPRVRETQYF. DNA of the CDR3: TGTGCCAGCAGCCCCCGTGTCCGAGAGACCCAGTACTTC. The full variable domain, with the rest looked up from reference TRBV11-2 and TRBJ2-5, is EAGVAQSPRYKIIEKRQSVAFWCNPISGHATLYWYQQILGQGPKLLIQFQNNGVVDDSQLPKDRFSAERLKGVDSTLKIQPAKLEDSAVYLCASSPRVRETQYFGPGTRLLVL.

The chain has TRBV20-1 and TRBJ2-5, with 10 bases fitting TRBD2. The V segment lost 0 bases and the J segment 2 bases; nucleotides outside the gene matches: 12. Germline values: CDR1 DFQATT, CDR2 SNEGSKA (reference sequence). This CDR3 spans 18 amino acids. The CDR3 loop is CSAREASGRAWWQETQYF. The CDR3 DNA reads as TGCAGTGCTAGAGAGGCCAGCGGGAGGGCCTGGTGGCAAGAGACCCAGTACTTC.

The chain carries TRBV29-1 and TRBJ2-7, with 9 bases that match TRBD1. V was pared by 3 bases and J by 1 base, with 4 bases of the junction left unmatched. The germline CDR1 and CDR2 sequences are SQVTM and ANQGSEA. This CDR3 spans 14 amino acids. CDR3 loop: CSVDSGQGSYEQYF. DNA for the CDR3: TGCAGCGTTGATTCGGGACAGGGTTCCTACGAGCAGTACTTC.

The chain is built from TRBV20-1 and TRBJ1-2; D is ambiguous. The ends were cut back, 0 bases at V and 7 bases at J, with 15 bases in the middle. Looked up from germline, CDR1 is DFQATT and CDR2 is SNEGSKA (reference sequence). The CDR3 is 14 residues long. The CDR3 DNA follows: TGCAGTGCTAGAGATCGGAAATACCAGGTTGGCTACACCTTC. As protein: CSARDRKYQVGYTF.

The rearrangement joins TRBV7-2 to TRBJ1-6, with a possible D match to TRBD1 (6 bases). Germline-derived CDR1 and CDR2 are SGHTA and FQGNSA. V was pared by 2 bases and J by 6 bases, with 14 bases between. CDR3 length: 16 residues. The CDR3 region is CASSLRAGEGNSPLHF. The CDR3 DNA reads as TGTGCCAGCAGCTTAAGGGCAGGGGAGGGTAATTCACCCCTCCACTTT.

This clonotype appeared a few times. The chain links TRBV4-1 to TRBJ2-6; D not resolved. V was trimmed by 1 base and J by 2 bases, leaving 9 bases between them. The CDR3 contains 16 residues. In germline, CDR1 is MGHRA, CDR2 YSYEKL. DNA for the CDR3: TGCGCCAGCAGCCAAGTCCAGTTGGCTGGGGCCAACGTCCTGACTTTC. Protein product: CASSQVQLAGANVLTF.

This chain uses TRBV5-1 with TRBJ2-7; D may be TRBD1 (6 bases). V lost 4 bases to trimming and J lost 0 bases, with 14 bases between them. The germline gives CDR1 SGHRS, CDR2 YFSETQ. The CDR3 has 15 amino acids. The CDR3 loop reads CASSPRGSRSYEQYF. The CDR3 bases are TGCGCCAGCAGCCCCAGGGGTAGTCGCTCCTACGAGCAGTACTTC.

This chain connects TRBV6-5 to TRBJ2-1, with TRBD1 as a possible D gene (6 bases). V shed 0 bases and J shed 15 bases, with 15 bases lying between them. Germline V lookup: CDR1 MNHEY, CDR2 SVGAGI. CDR3 length equals 13 residues. The DNA for the CDR3 is TGTGCCAGCAGTTACTCAGGACAGCAGGCGCCGTTCTTC. Translation gives CASSYSGQQAPFF.

This clonotype was recorded once. This rearrangement joins TRBV3-1 to TRBJ2-5; 9 bases are a match to TRBD2. The CDR3 loop spans 15 amino acids. Per germline, CDR1 LGHDT and CDR2 YNNKEL (reference sequence). V shed 4 bases and J 2 bases; nucleotides not matched to a gene: 5. The DNA for the CDR3 is TGTGCCAGCAGCCTGGGGACTAGCCTACAAGAGACCCAGTACTTC. Translating it yields CASSLGTSLQETQYF.

The table lists this clonotype with a count of one. The J gene is TRBJ2-4, the V gene TRBV20-1; TRBD2 matches 11 bases. V was pared by 0 bases and J by 15 bases, with 19 bases of the junction left unmatched. The V gene's germline CDR1 is DFQATT and CDR2 SNEGSKA (reference sequence). The CDR3 contains 17 residues. The CDR3 loop reads CSARDRVTSGTPTERYF. The CDR3 DNA reads as TGCAGTGCTAGAGATCGTGTGACTAGCGGGACTCCCACCGAGCGGTACTTC.

The chain employs TRBV15 and TRBJ2-5, with 7 bases matching TRBD1. The germline V gene encodes CDR1 LNHNV and CDR2 YYDKDF (reference sequence). The CDR3 length is 15 residues. J lost 1 base, V lost 5 bases, and 7 bases had no gene match. The CDR3 is CATSRQGGFQETQYF. Here the CDR3 DNA reads TGTGCCACCAGCCGACAGGGCGGTTTCCAAGAGACCCAGTACTTC.

V and J are TRBV6-1 and TRBJ2-5; weak D call: TRBD2 (5 bases). Germline CDR1 MNHNS, CDR2 SASEGT. The length of the CDR3 is 17 residues. With 1 base removed from V and 0 bases from J, the gap between germline ends came to 15 bases. CDR3 in amino acids: CASSEGFGGSNQETQYF. In DNA form, the CDR3 reads TGTGCCAGCAGTGAAGGTTTTGGAGGAAGCAACCAAGAGACCCAGTACTTC.